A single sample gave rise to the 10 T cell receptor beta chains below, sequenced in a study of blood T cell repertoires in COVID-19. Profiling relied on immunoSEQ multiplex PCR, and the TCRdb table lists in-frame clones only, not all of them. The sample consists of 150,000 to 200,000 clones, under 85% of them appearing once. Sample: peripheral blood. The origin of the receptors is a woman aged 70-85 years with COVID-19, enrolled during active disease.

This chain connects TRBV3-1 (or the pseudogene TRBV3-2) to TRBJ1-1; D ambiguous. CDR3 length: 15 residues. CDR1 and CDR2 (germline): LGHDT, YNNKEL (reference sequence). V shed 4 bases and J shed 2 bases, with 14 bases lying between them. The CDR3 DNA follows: TGTGCCAGCAGCCGTCTCCTCAACTTAAACACTGAAGCTTTCTTT. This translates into CASSRLLNLNTEAFF.

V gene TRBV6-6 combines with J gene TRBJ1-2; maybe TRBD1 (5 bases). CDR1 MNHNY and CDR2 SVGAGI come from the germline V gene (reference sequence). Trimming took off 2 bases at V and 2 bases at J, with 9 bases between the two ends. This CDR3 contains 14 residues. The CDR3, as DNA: TGTGCCAGCAGTTACGGGCAGGGAAACTATGGCTACACCTTC. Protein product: CASSYGQGNYGYTF.

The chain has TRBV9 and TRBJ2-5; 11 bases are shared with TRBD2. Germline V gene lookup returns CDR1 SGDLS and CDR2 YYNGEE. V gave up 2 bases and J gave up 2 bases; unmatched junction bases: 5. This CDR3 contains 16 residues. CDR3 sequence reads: CASSVGSGRGQETQYF. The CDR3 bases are TGTGCCAGCAGCGTCGGTAGCGGGAGGGGACAAGAGACCCAGTACTTC.

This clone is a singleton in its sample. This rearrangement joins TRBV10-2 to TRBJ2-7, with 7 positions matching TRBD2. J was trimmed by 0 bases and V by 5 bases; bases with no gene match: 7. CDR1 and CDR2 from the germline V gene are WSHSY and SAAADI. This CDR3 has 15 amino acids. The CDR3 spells CASSRASGGSYEQYF. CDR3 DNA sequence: TGCGCCAGCAGTAGGGCTAGCGGAGGCTCCTACGAGCAGTACTTC.

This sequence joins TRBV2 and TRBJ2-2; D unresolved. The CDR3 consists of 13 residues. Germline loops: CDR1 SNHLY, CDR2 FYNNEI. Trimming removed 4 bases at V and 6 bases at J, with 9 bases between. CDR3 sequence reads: CASSGEAPGELFF. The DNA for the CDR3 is TGTGCCAGCAGTGGCGAAGCACCCGGGGAGCTGTTTTTT.

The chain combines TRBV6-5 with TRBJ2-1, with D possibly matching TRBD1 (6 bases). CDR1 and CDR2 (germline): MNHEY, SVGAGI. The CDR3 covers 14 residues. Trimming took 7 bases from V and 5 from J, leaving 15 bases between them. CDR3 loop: CASKGVGNNNEQFF. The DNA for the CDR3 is TGTGCCAGCAAGGGGGTAGGTAACAACAATGAGCAGTTCTTC.

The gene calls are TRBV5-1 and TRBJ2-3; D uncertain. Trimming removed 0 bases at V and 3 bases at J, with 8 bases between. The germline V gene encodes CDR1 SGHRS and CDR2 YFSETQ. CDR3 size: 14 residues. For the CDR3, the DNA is TGCGCCAGCAGCTTGGCCTCTTCGACAGATACGCAGTATTTT. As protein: CASSLASSTDTQYF. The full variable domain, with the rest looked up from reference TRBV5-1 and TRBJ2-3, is KAGVTQTPRYLIKTRGQQVTLSCSPISGHRSVSWYQQTPGQGLQFLFEYFSETQRNKGNFPGRFSGRQFSNSRSEMNVSTLELGDSALYLCASSLASSTDTQYFGPGTRLTVL.

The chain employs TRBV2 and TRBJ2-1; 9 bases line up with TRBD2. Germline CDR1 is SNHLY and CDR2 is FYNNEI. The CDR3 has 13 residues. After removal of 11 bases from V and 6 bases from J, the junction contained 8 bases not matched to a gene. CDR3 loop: CAAKREARNEQFF. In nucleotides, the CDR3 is TGTGCCGCCAAGCGGGAGGCCCGCAATGAGCAGTTCTTC.

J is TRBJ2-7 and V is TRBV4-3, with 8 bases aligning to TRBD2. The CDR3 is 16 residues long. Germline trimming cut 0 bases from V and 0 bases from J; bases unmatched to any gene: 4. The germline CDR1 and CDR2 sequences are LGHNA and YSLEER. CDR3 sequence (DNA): TGCGCCAGCAGCCAAGAAGCGCTAGCGGGCTCCTACGAGCAGTACTTC. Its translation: CASSQEALAGSYEQYF.

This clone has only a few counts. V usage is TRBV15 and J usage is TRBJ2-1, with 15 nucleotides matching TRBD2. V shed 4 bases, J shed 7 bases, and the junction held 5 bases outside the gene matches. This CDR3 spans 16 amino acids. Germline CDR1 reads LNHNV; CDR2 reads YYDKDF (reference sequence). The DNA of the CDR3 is TGTGCCACCAGCAAGGGGACTAGCGGGAGGAAGAATGAGCAGTTCTTC. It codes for CATSKGTSGRKNEQFF. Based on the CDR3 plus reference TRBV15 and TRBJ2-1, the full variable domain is DAMVIQNPRYQVTQFGKPVTLSCSQTLNHNVMYWYQQKSSQAPKLLFHYYDKDFNNEADTPDNFQSRRPNTSFCFLDIRSPGLGDTAMYLCATSKGTSGRKNEQFFGPGTRLTVL.